Presented here are 26 T cell receptor beta chains from one specimen sequenced in a study of shared clonotypes between healthy human individuals. Generated by immunoSEQ multiplex PCR, the TCRdb table keeps only in-frame clones and is missing some. The data hold 2 million to 2.5 million clones, with just under 95% observed a single time. The sample was naive CD4+ T cells from PBMCs. As for subset: CD45RA+ positively selected. The receptors originated from a man aged 18 to 29 in good health. Some clones in this sample may be carry-over from other donors' samples.

This chain uses TRBV6-5 with TRBJ1-4; no firm D call. CDR3 length equals 13 residues. Germline assignment: CDR1 MNHEY and CDR2 SVGAGI. V shed 6 bases and J shed 7 bases, with 12 bases lying between them. Here the CDR3 DNA reads TGTGCCAGCAGCCCCTCGCGGGGTGAAAAACTGTTTTTT. Translating it yields CASSPSRGEKLFF.

This clone was seen just once. The chain joins TRBV30 to TRBJ2-3, with D perhaps matching TRBD1 (5 bases). There are 13 residues in the CDR3. From germline, CDR1 is GTSNPN and CDR2 SVGIG (reference sequence). The ends were cut back, 5 bases at V and 3 bases at J, with 12 bases in the middle. The CDR3 sequence: CAWGQGMTDTQYF. As DNA, the CDR3 is TGTGCCTGGGGTCAGGGAATGACAGATACGCAGTATTTT.

J is TRBJ1-5 and V is TRBV5-1; D is unclear. CDR3 length equals 13 residues. CDR1 is SGHRS, CDR2 YFSETQ, per germline. V was clipped by 3 bases and J by 4 bases, with 8 bases between them. The CDR3 sequence: CASSSEPNQPQHF. The CDR3 region has the DNA TGCGCCAGCAGCTCGGAACCTAATCAGCCCCAGCATTTT. Combining the CDR3 with reference TRBV5-1 and TRBJ1-5 gives the whole variable domain KAGVTQTPRYLIKTRGQQVTLSCSPISGHRSVSWYQQTPGQGLQFLFEYFSETQRNKGNFPGRFSGRQFSNSRSEMNVSTLELGDSALYLCASSSEPNQPQHFGDGTRLSIL.

The chain uses TRBV7-8 and TRBJ2-5; possible D gene TRBD2, 5 bases. The length of the CDR3 is 14 residues. Germline assignment: CDR1 SGHVS and CDR2 FQNEAQ. Deletions cut 6 bases from V and 5 bases from J, with 16 bases between. The CDR3 bases are TGTGCCAGCAGTCCCGGGGTTATGTGGGAGACCCAGTACTTC. Protein: CASSPGVMWETQYF.

CDR3 region: CASMLPQGQGVLGYTF. The CDR3, as DNA: TGTGCCAGCATGCTACCCCAAGGACAGGGAGTTTTAGGCTACACCTTC. The gene calls are TRBV28 and TRBJ1-2; TRBD1 matches at 8 bases. CDR3 length: 16 residues. V shed 7 bases and J 8 bases; nucleotides not matched to a gene: 18. Germline V CDR1 and CDR2: MDHEN, SYDVKM.

This clone was recorded only once. The chain has TRBV10-3 and TRBJ2-7; D tentatively reads TRBD1 or TRBD2 (5 bases each). The germline V gene has CDR1 ENHRY and CDR2 SYGVKD. This CDR3 is 11 amino acids long. V was pared by 7 bases and J by 6 bases, with 10 bases between. CDR3 amino acids: CAITRGGEQYF. Here the CDR3 DNA reads TGTGCCATCACACGGGGCGGCGAGCAGTACTTC.

J is TRBJ1-1 and V is TRBV2, with D possibly being TRBD1 (5 bases). The germline V and J ends were trimmed by 6 bases and 0 bases, with 11 bases remaining between them. Per germline, CDR1 SNHLY and CDR2 FYNNEI. The CDR3 runs to 14 residues. The CDR3 coding sequence is TGTGCCAGCAGCTCCGGGACGGTGAACACTGAAGCTTTCTTT. This sequence encodes CASSSGTVNTEAFF.

J is TRBJ2-5 and V is TRBV27, with 7 bases matching TRBD1. With V trimmed by 2 bases and J by 0 bases, 3 bases remained unmatched. Germline values: CDR1 MNHEY, CDR2 SMNVEV (reference sequence). The length of the CDR3 is 15 residues. This chain's CDR3 is CASSLTGTDQETQYF. CDR3 DNA: TGTGCCAGCAGTTTAACCGGGACAGACCAAGAGACCCAGTACTTC.

The chain has TRBV4-1 and TRBJ1-4; 8 bases fit TRBD1. Germline V gene lookup returns CDR1 MGHRA and CDR2 YSYEKL. Trimming cost V 3 bases and J 7 bases; bases outside gene matches: 7. The CDR3 totals 15 residues. CDR3 nucleotides: TGCGCCAGCAGCCACCCGGACAGGGTGGGTGAAAAACTGTTTTTT. The encoded protein is CASSHPDRVGEKLFF.

V gene TRBV4-2 combines with J gene TRBJ2-1; D is perhaps TRBD1 (5 bases). V lost 0 bases and J lost 5, with 14 bases in between. CDR1 is LGHNA, CDR2 YNFKEQ, per germline. The CDR3 runs 16 residues. The chain's CDR3 is CASSQDGALGDNEQFF. The DNA for the CDR3 is TGTGCCAGCAGCCAAGATGGGGCTCTTGGGGACAATGAGCAGTTCTTC.

The chain combines TRBV5-1 with TRBJ2-5; unclear D gene. The CDR3 extends over 16 amino acids. V lost 0 bases and J 1 base, leaving 13 bases between the germline ends. CDR1 is SGHRS, CDR2 YFSETQ, per germline. The CDR3 bases are TGCGCCAGCAGCTTGGTTTCCGGTCCTAGCCAAGAGACCCAGTACTTC. Translation gives CASSLVSGPSQETQYF.

As for this clone: At the DNA level, this CDR3 is encoded by other sequences in the same sample as well. The chain employs TRBV27 and TRBJ1-1, with D hard to call. Germline V gene lookup returns CDR1 MNHEY and CDR2 SMNVEV (reference sequence). The CDR3 sequence is 13 residues long. V was shortened by 2 bases and J by 5 bases, with 9 bases between the two germline ends. This chain's CDR3 is CASSLLDGTEAFF. CDR3 DNA sequence: TGTGCCAGCAGTTTACTGGATGGAACTGAAGCTTTCTTT.

The rearrangement joins TRBV12-5 to TRBJ2-1, with a tentative D call TRBD2 (5 bases). V was clipped by 2 bases and J by 6 bases, with 8 bases between them. CDR3 size: 13 residues. Germline V lookup: CDR1 LGHNT, CDR2 FRNRAP. The CDR3 coding sequence is TGTGCTAGTGGTTTGCCCGGGATCAATGAGCAGTTCTTC. It specifies CASGLPGINEQFF.

The rearrangement links TRBV18 to TRBJ2-2; D might be TRBD1 (5 bases). Germline-derived CDR1 and CDR2 are KGHSH and LQKENI. V was shortened by 5 bases and J by 2 bases, with 12 bases between the two germline ends. The CDR3 extends over 15 amino acids. The CDR3 DNA follows: TGTGCCAGCTCAGTCAGGGAAGTTAACACCGGGGAGCTGTTTTTT. Translating it yields CASSVREVNTGELFF.

This clone was detected once. The chain recombines TRBV18 with TRBJ2-3; 7 nucleotides align to TRBD2. Germline CDR1 reads KGHSH; CDR2 reads LQKENI. Losses at the gene ends were 4 bases for V and 0 bases for J; bases not matched to a gene: 4. CDR3 length equals 15 residues. The CDR3 DNA sequence: TGTGCCAGCTCACGACGGACTAGTAGCACAGATACGCAGTATTTT. This gives the protein CASSRRTSSTDTQYF.

This clone was seen only once. This chain links TRBV2 with TRBJ2-7; 7 bases are a match to TRBD2. This CDR3 is 13 amino acids long. Germline-derived CDR1 and CDR2 are SNHLY and FYNNEI. The CDR3 sequence is CAMHWGRADSWYF. In nucleotides, the CDR3 is TGTGCAATGCATTGGGGGAGGGCCGATTCGTGGTACTTC.

The chain is built from TRBV4-1 and TRBJ2-3; the match to TRBD2 covers 7 bases. The CDR3 is 18 residues long. V was pared by 0 bases and J by 2 bases, with 11 bases of the junction left unmatched. The V gene's germline CDR1 is MGHRA and CDR2 YSYEKL. CDR3 residues: CASSQEGSPAGNTDTQYF. The CDR3 DNA is TGCGCCAGCAGCCAAGAGGGGAGTCCAGCGGGAAACACAGATACGCAGTATTTT.

The rearrangement uses TRBV29-1 and TRBJ1-1; D possibly corresponds to TRBD1 (6 bases). Germline assignment: CDR1 SQVTM and CDR2 ANQGSEA. The CDR3 consists of 13 residues. Deletions cut 7 bases from V and 6 bases from J, with 18 bases between. This CDR3 is CSGHFRGRAEAFF. The CDR3 region has the DNA TGCAGCGGCCACTTCAGGGGACGGGCTGAAGCTTTCTTT.

This chain links TRBV5-4 with TRBJ2-2; 7 nucleotides align to TRBD2. After removal of 0 bases from V and 4 bases from J, the junction contained 6 bases not matched to a gene. The germline gives CDR1 SGHNT, CDR2 YYREEE (reference sequence). CDR3 length: 16 amino acids. CDR3 protein: CASSLGRELLTGELFF. Written as DNA, the CDR3 is TGTGCCAGCAGCTTGGGGCGGGAGTTACTCACCGGGGAGCTGTTTTTT.

The chain joins TRBV30 to TRBJ2-1; D possibly uses TRBD1 or TRBD2 (5 bases each). This CDR3 is 14 amino acids long. V was trimmed by 3 bases and J by 8 bases, leaving 17 bases between them. Germline V gene data show CDR1 as GTSNPN and CDR2 as SVGIG (reference sequence). The CDR3 loop is CAWSRGGSVHEQFF. Written as DNA, the CDR3 is TGTGCCTGGAGCCGGGGCGGGTCGGTCCATGAGCAGTTCTTC.

Turning to this clone: Within the sample, other DNA sequences also encode this same CDR3. The V and J genes are TRBV27 and TRBJ2-3; D may correspond to TRBD1 or TRBD2 (5 bases each). Germline V gene sequence: CDR1 MNHEY, CDR2 SMNVEV (reference sequence). V lost 4 bases and J lost 4, with 9 bases in between. The CDR3 loop spans 13 amino acids. CDR3 loop: CASSSQGADTQYF. CDR3 nucleotides: TGTGCCAGCAGTTCGCAGGGAGCAGATACGCAGTATTTT.

This chain uses TRBV6-5 with TRBJ2-3, with 8 positions matching TRBD2. In germline, CDR1 is MNHEY, CDR2 SVGAGI. The V segment lost 4 bases and the J segment 1 base; nucleotides outside the gene matches: 7. This CDR3 is built from 16 residues. DNA of the CDR3: TGTGCCAGCAGTTTCCGGGGACTAGGCGGCACAGATACGCAGTATTTT. The encoded protein is CASSFRGLGGTDTQYF.

V gene TRBV2 combines with J gene TRBJ2-1; perhaps TRBD2 as D (5 bases). The CDR3 is 14 residues long. V lost 7 bases, J lost 10 bases, and 20 bases lay in between. Germline V gives CDR1 SNHLY, CDR2 FYNNEI. This chain's CDR3 is CASTKGLPVGEQFF. CDR3 DNA: TGTGCCAGCACCAAAGGACTTCCAGTAGGGGAGCAGTTCTTC.

The chain carries TRBV15 and TRBJ2-5, with D unresolved. Germline CDR1 and CDR2: LNHNV and YYDKDF (reference sequence). The V end lost 0 bases, the J end lost 1 base, and 12 bases lay between the germline ends. The CDR3 is 16 amino acids. The CDR3 nucleotides are TGTGCCACCAGCAGAGATACTCGGGTCTTCCAAGAGACCCAGTACTTC. It codes for CATSRDTRVFQETQYF.

The chain uses TRBV7-9 and TRBJ2-7; TRBD2 might be the D (5 bases). The germline CDR1 and CDR2 sequences are SEHNR and FQNEAQ (reference sequence). V lost 2 bases and J 4 bases, leaving 6 bases between the germline ends. The CDR3 totals 12 residues. DNA of the CDR3: TGTGCCAGCAGCTTACGGGAATACGAGCAGTACTTC. This gives the protein CASSLREYEQYF.

The V gene is TRBV28, the J gene TRBJ1-1, with TRBD1 matching 7 bases. Germline V gene lookup returns CDR1 MDHEN and CDR2 SYDVKM. The CDR3 totals 14 residues. The V gene end was trimmed by 5 bases and the J gene end by 5 bases; junction bases not matched to a gene: 8. In nucleotides, the CDR3 is TGTGCCAGCAGTCTCCTCCAGGGGGGGACTGAAGCTTTCTTT. Translation: CASSLLQGGTEAFF.